This entry lists 25 T cell receptor beta chains sequenced from one sample in a study of shared clonotypes between healthy human individuals. Sequencing was performed with immunoSEQ multiplex PCR; in TCRdb, only in-frame clones are kept and a portion is missing. The sample holds some 580,000 clones; roughly 98% are singletons and the top ten take 0.25% to 0.35%. In the naive CD8 group, cells lacked CD45RO and were positively selected for CCR7, so terminally differentiated effector memory CD45RA+ cells were left out. Sequencing was done on a sample of naive CD8+ T cells sorted from blood. The receptors here all came from a man aged 25 to 45 in good health.

The V gene is TRBV7-6, the J gene TRBJ2-1, with TRBD2 identical over 11 bases. CDR3 length equals 15 residues. Trimming took 6 bases from V and 3 from J; bases not matched to a gene: 4. CDR1 and CDR2 from the germline V gene are SGHVS and FNYEAQ. Here the CDR3 DNA reads TGTGCCAGCAGGGGACTAGCGGAAATCTACAATGAGCAGTTCTTC. Protein product: CASRGLAEIYNEQFF.

The J gene is TRBJ2-7, the V gene TRBV5-5, with D possibly called TRBD1 or TRBD2 (5 bases each). Germline values: CDR1 SGHKS, CDR2 YYEKEE (reference sequence). V dropped 1 base and J dropped 7 bases, with 9 bases sitting between them. The CDR3 has 12 residues. CDR3 protein: CASSLWGREQYF. The CDR3 coding sequence is TGTGCCAGCAGCTTGTGGGGACGGGAGCAGTACTTC.

The chain is built from TRBV4-1 and TRBJ2-7; 10 nucleotides line up with TRBD2. The J segment lost 6 bases and the V segment lost 4 bases, leaving 9 bases of the junction unmatched. The germline CDR1 and CDR2 sequences are MGHRA and YSYEKL. The length of the CDR3 is 15 residues. This CDR3 reads CASSRSAGGRLEQYF. CDR3 DNA: TGCGCCAGCAGCCGATCAGCGGGAGGGCGGCTCGAGCAGTACTTC.

CDR3 DNA: TGTGCCAGCAGCTTAGGATTTAGTGGGACCGCCCTAAGCACAGATACGCAGTATTTT. Translation: CASSLGFSGTALSTDTQYF. The chain recombines TRBV11-2 with TRBJ2-3; the D call may be TRBD1 or TRBD2 (5 bases each). V lost 1 base to trimming and J lost 0 bases, with 20 bases between them. This CDR3 contains 19 residues. CDR1 SGHAT and CDR2 FQNNGV come from the germline V gene.

The J gene is TRBJ2-3, the V gene TRBV23-1; D is undetermined. TRBV23-1 is assigned to the ORF class and has an uncertain function. The CDR3 is 14 residues long. The V and J ends lost 10 bases and 1 base respectively, with 15 bases between them. In DNA, the CDR3 is TGCGCCACCCTAACCCGCGGATGCACAGATACGCAGTATTTT. It is translated as CATLTRGCTDTQYF.

A single count supports this clone. The gene calls are TRBV5-4 and TRBJ2-1; tentative D call: TRBD2 (5 bases). Germline loops: CDR1 SGHNT, CDR2 YYREEE (reference sequence). CDR3 length: 14 residues. Trimming pared 4 bases from V and 6 bases from J, leaving 14 bases between. The CDR3 DNA follows: TGTGCCAGCAGCACCCTACTAGATGTCAATGAGCAGTTCTTC. It yields the protein CASSTLLDVNEQFF.

The chain has TRBV10-3 and TRBJ2-1; 10 nucleotides agree with TRBD2. The CDR3 spans 16 residues. V lost 6 bases and J lost 8; bases outside the gene matches: 13. The V gene's germline CDR1 is ENHRY and CDR2 SYGVKD. The CDR3 sequence is CAISLRVLAGEDEQFF. DNA for the CDR3: TGTGCCATCAGCCTGAGGGTTCTAGCGGGGGAGGATGAGCAGTTCTTC.

The chain employs TRBV4-1 and TRBJ2-2; no reliable D call. Deletions cut 2 bases from V and 7 bases from J, with 5 bases between. Germline CDR1 MGHRA, CDR2 YSYEKL. The CDR3 has 12 residues. In nucleotides, the CDR3 is TGCGCCAGCAGCCAACTGAACGGGGAGCTGTTTTTT. Translating gives CASSQLNGELFF.

This chain uses TRBV27 with TRBJ2-1, with D unclear. V shed 5 bases and J shed 4 bases, with 18 bases lying between them. There are 16 residues in the CDR3. Per the germline V gene, CDR1 is MNHEY and CDR2 is SMNVEV (reference sequence). The chain's CDR3 is CASSGITTALYNEQFF. In nucleotides, the CDR3 is TGTGCCAGCAGTGGGATAACGACCGCCCTTTACAATGAGCAGTTCTTC.

The V gene is TRBV7-9, the J gene TRBJ1-2, with 7 bases matching TRBD1. J was trimmed by 1 base and V by 1 base; bases with no gene match: 12. CDR3 length: 18 residues. In germline, CDR1 is SEHNR, CDR2 FQNEAQ (reference sequence). The CDR3 sequence: CASSLVLSWDRSNYGYTF. CDR3 DNA: TGTGCCAGCAGCTTAGTATTATCGTGGGACAGAAGTAACTATGGCTACACCTTC. The complete variable domain, with remaining parts taken from reference TRBV7-9 and TRBJ1-2, reads DTGVSQNPRHKITKRGQNVTFRCDPISEHNRLYWYRQTLGQGPEFLTYFQNEAQLEKSRLLSDRFSAERPKGSFSTLEIQRTEQGDSAMYLCASSLVLSWDRSNYGYTFGSGTRLTVV.

This rearrangement joins TRBV4-1 to TRBJ1-1; D remains unclear. The CDR3 totals 14 residues. The V and J ends lost 4 bases and 4 bases respectively, with 13 bases between them. Germline CDR1 reads MGHRA; CDR2 reads YSYEKL. As DNA, the CDR3 is TGCGCCAGCAGCCCCCCCCTTAGGAGCACTGAAGCTTTCTTT. Its protein is CASSPPLRSTEAFF.

This chain connects TRBV2 to TRBJ2-7; D might be TRBD1 (7 bases). The CDR3 runs to 13 residues. V dropped 10 bases and J dropped 9 bases, with 22 bases sitting between them. Germline CDR1 is SNHLY and CDR2 is FYNNEI. CDR3 DNA sequence: TGTGCCACGGAGTCCAGGGGGGTTTCTGGGCAGTACTTC. This translates into CATESRGVSGQYF.

The chain employs TRBV5-4 and TRBJ2-5, with D maybe TRBD1 (6 bases). Deletions cut 4 bases from V and 7 bases from J, with 17 bases between. CDR1 is SGHNT and CDR2 is YYREEE in the germline V gene (reference sequence). CDR3 size: 14 residues. The CDR3 is CASSATGIAGTQYF. CDR3 nucleotides: TGTGCCAGCAGCGCTACAGGGATTGCAGGGACCCAGTACTTC.

This chain links TRBV11-2 with TRBJ2-7, with 10 bases lining up with TRBD1. This CDR3 spans 16 amino acids. Germline V gives CDR1 SGHAT, CDR2 FQNNGV. J gave up 3 bases and V 1 base, and 6 bases lay outside the gene matches. CDR3 loop: CASSLGRQGAFYEQYF. In nucleotides, the CDR3 is TGTGCCAGCAGCTTAGGTCGACAGGGGGCATTCTACGAGCAGTACTTC.

On this clone itself: Other DNA sequences in the same sample also yield this CDR3. This chain uses TRBV25-1 with TRBJ1-1; D unresolved. The CDR3 is made up of 12 amino acids. Between the trimmed V and J ends, which lost 3 bases and 3 bases, there was a span of 5 bases. Germline V gene lookup returns CDR1 MGHDK and CDR2 SYGVNS. The CDR3 region is CASSDRYTEAFF. In DNA, the CDR3 is TGTGCCAGCAGTGACAGATACACTGAAGCTTTCTTT.

About this clone itself: The same CDR3 can be traced to other DNA sequences in this sample. The genes are TRBV27 and TRBJ2-2; possibly TRBD2 for D (6 bases). Germline V gene data show CDR1 as MNHEY and CDR2 as SMNVEV (reference sequence). This CDR3 has 14 residues. V was pared by 6 bases and J by 8 bases, with 16 bases between. The CDR3 protein is CASSAGLFAGELFF. The DNA for the CDR3 is TGTGCCAGCAGCGCGGGACTTTTTGCGGGGGAGCTGTTTTTT.

V and J are TRBV13 and TRBJ2-7, with 10 bases that match TRBD2. Germline CDR1 PRHDT, CDR2 FYEKMQ (reference sequence). V was clipped by 3 bases and J by 3 bases; unmatched bases: 5. CDR3 size: 15 residues. The CDR3 sequence is CASSFMSGRVYEQYF. The CDR3, as DNA: TGTGCCAGCAGCTTCATGAGCGGGAGGGTCTACGAGCAGTACTTC. Together with reference TRBV13 and TRBJ2-7, the CDR3 gives the full variable domain: AAGVIQSPRHLIKEKRETATLKCYPIPRHDTVYWYQQGPGQDPQFLISFYEKMQSDKGSIPDRFSAQQFSDYHSELNMSSLELGDSALYFCASSFMSGRVYEQYFGPGTRLTVT.

This chain connects TRBV7-9 to TRBJ2-1; 12 bases agree with TRBD2. The CDR3 extends over 16 amino acids. V lost 5 bases and J lost 3; bases outside the gene matches: 5. Germline V gene data show CDR1 as SEHNR and CDR2 as FQNEAQ (reference sequence). CDR3 sequence (DNA): TGTGCCAGCAGCGCGACTAGCGGGAGTCTCTACAATGAGCAGTTCTTC. This codes for CASSATSGSLYNEQFF. The whole variable domain, remainder taken from reference TRBV7-9 and TRBJ2-1, is DTGVSQNPRHKITKRGQNVTFRCDPISEHNRLYWYRQTLGQGPEFLTYFQNEAQLEKSRLLSDRFSAERPKGSFSTLEIQRTEQGDSAMYLCASSATSGSLYNEQFFGPGTRLTVL.

V and J are TRBV5-1 and TRBJ2-7, with D possibly TRBD2 on 5 matching bases. CDR3 length: 15 amino acids. CDR1 and CDR2 (germline): SGHRS, YFSETQ. V was trimmed by 4 bases and J by 3 bases, leaving 17 bases between them. The CDR3, as DNA: TGCGCCAGCAGCCGTGAGGCTCCCGGGGTCTACGAGCAGTACTTC. Amino acid sequence: CASSREAPGVYEQYF.

The chain couples TRBV19 to TRBJ2-7; D is unclear. Trimming cost V 6 bases and J 7 bases, with 13 bases left between them. Germline CDR1 is LNHDA and CDR2 is SQIVND (reference sequence). The CDR3 is made up of 12 amino acids. The CDR3 protein is CASRDPIGEQYF. The CDR3 DNA is TGTGCCAGTAGGGATCCGATTGGGGAGCAGTACTTC.

Remarks on this clone: This same CDR3 is encoded by further DNA sequences in the sample. V is TRBV28 and J is TRBJ2-1; D might be TRBD1 (6 bases). Germline CDR1 MDHEN, CDR2 SYDVKM. Trimming removed 5 bases at V and 0 bases at J, with 11 bases between. This CDR3 region has 15 residues. CDR3 residues: CASSPDRSSYNEQFF. In DNA form, the CDR3 reads TGTGCCAGCAGTCCCGACAGGAGCTCCTACAATGAGCAGTTCTTC.

The DNA for the CDR3 is TGTGCCAGCAGTTTATCGCGGTGGGGCTACGAGCAGTACTTC. Protein sequence: CASSLSRWGYEQYF. This chain links TRBV27 with TRBJ2-7; no reliable D call. CDR3 size: 14 residues. The V and J ends lost 0 bases and 3 bases respectively, with 9 bases between them. From germline, CDR1 is MNHEY and CDR2 SMNVEV (reference sequence).

The J gene is TRBJ2-1, the V gene TRBV29-1; 9 bases are a match to TRBD2. V gave up 7 bases and J gave up 7 bases; unmatched junction bases: 11. The germline gives CDR1 SQVTM, CDR2 ANQGSEA. This CDR3 region has 14 residues. The CDR3 region is CSAPASGTVNEQFF. The DNA of the CDR3 is TGCAGCGCCCCAGCTAGCGGGACGGTAAATGAGCAGTTCTTC.

The rearrangement uses TRBV6-5 and TRBJ1-1; D remains ambiguous. V was cut by 5 bases and J by 1 base, with 8 bases left in between. The CDR3 consists of 13 residues. The germline CDR1 and CDR2 sequences are MNHEY and SVGAGI. The CDR3 bases are TGTGCCAGCAGTAACGGTCCGAACACTGAAGCTTTCTTT. It specifies CASSNGPNTEAFF.

This chain connects TRBV19 to TRBJ2-7; D perhaps matches TRBD1 (5 bases). The V end was cut by 5 bases, the J end by 4 bases, with 15 bases between. The germline gives CDR1 LNHDA, CDR2 SQIVND (reference sequence). The CDR3 extends over 14 amino acids. The CDR3 is CASSSFGAAYEQYF. The CDR3 nucleotides read TGTGCCAGTAGTTCCTTTGGGGCCGCGTACGAGCAGTACTTC.